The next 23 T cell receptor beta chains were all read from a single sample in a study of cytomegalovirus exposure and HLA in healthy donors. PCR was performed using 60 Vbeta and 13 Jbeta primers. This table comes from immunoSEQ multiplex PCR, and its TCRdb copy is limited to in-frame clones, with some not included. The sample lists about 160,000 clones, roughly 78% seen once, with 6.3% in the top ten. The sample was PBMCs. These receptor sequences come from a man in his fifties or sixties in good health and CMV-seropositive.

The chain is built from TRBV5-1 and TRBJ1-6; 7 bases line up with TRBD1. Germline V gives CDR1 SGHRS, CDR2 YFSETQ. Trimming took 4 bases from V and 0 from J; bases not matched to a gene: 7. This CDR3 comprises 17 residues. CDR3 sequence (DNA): TGCGCCAGCAGCCTACAGGGGTCTAGCTCCTATAATTCACCCCTCCACTTT. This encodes CASSLQGSSSYNSPLHF.

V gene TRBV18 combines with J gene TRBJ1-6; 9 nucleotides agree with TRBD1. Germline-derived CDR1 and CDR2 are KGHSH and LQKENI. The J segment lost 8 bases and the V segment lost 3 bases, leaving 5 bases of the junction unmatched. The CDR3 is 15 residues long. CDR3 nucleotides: TGTGCCAGCTCACCTCAGGGACAGGGATATTCACCCCTCCACTTT. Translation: CASSPQGQGYSPLHF. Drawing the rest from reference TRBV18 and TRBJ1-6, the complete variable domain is NAGVMQNPRHLVRRRGQEARLRCSPMKGHSHVYWYRQLPEEGLKFMVYLQKENIIDESGMPKERFSAEFPKEGPSILRIQQVVRGDSAAYFCASSPQGQGYSPLHFGNGTRLTVT.

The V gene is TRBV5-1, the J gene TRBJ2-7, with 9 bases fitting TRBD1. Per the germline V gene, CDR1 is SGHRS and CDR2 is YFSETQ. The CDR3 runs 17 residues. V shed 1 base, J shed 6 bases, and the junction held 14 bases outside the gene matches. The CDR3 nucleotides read TGCGCCAGCAGCTTGTCGGGACAGGGCACCGGGAGAGGCGAGCAGTACTTC. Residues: CASSLSGQGTGRGEQYF.

CDR3 sequence: CASSGESGDTQYF. CDR3 nucleotides: TGCGCCAGCAGCGGGGAGTCCGGAGATACGCAGTATTTT. V is TRBV5-1 and J is TRBJ2-3; maybe TRBD2 (5 bases). V dropped 4 bases and J dropped 5 bases, with 11 bases sitting between them. This CDR3 has 13 amino acids. Per germline, CDR1 SGHRS and CDR2 YFSETQ. Supplemented by reference TRBV5-1 and TRBJ2-3, the full variable domain reads KAGVTQTPRYLIKTRGQQVTLSCSPISGHRSVSWYQQTPGQGLQFLFEYFSETQRNKGNFPGRFSGRQFSNSRSEMNVSTLELGDSALYLCASSGESGDTQYFGPGTRLTVL.

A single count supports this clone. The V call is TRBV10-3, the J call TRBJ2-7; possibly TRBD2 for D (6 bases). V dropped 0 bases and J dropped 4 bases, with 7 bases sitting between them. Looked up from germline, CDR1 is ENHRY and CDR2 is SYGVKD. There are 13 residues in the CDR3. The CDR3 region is CAISESGGYEQYF. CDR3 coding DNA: TGTGCCATCAGTGAGTCGGGGGGTTACGAGCAGTACTTC.

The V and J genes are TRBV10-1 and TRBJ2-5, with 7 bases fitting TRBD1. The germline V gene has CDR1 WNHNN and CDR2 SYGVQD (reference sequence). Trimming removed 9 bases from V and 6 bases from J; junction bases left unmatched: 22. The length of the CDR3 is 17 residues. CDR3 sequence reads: CARRNPVRDSLKKTQYF. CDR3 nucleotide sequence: TGCGCCAGGCGAAACCCGGTCAGGGACAGCCTAAAAAAGACCCAGTACTTC.

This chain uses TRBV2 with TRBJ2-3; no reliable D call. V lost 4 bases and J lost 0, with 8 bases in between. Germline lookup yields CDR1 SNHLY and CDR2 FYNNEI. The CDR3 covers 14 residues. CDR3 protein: CASSVGRSTDTQYF. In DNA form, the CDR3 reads TGTGCCAGCAGTGTAGGCAGGAGCACAGATACGCAGTATTTT.

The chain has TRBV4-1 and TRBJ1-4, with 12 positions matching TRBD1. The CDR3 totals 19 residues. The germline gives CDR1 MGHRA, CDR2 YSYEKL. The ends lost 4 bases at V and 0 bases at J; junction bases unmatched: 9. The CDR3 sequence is CASSPGTGGASTTNEKLFF. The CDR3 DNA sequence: TGCGCCAGCAGCCCGGGGACAGGGGGCGCGAGTACAACTAATGAAAAACTGTTTTTT.

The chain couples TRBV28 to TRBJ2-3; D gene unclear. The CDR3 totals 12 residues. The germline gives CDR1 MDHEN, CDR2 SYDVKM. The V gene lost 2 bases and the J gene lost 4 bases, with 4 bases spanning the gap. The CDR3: CASSLRADTQYF. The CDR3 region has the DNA TGTGCCAGCAGTTTAAGAGCAGATACGCAGTATTTT.

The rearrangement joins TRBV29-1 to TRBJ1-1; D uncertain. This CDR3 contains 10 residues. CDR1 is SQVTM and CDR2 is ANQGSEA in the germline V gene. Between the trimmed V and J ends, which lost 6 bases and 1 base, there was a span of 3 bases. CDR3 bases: TGCAGCGTCCAGAACACTGAAGCTTTCTTT. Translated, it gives CSVQNTEAFF.

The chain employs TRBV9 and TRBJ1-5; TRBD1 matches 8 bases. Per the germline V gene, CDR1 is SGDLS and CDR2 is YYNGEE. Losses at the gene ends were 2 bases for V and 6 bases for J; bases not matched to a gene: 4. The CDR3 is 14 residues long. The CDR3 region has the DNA TGTGCCAGCAGCGTCGGACAGGGTGCTCAGCCCCAGCATTTT. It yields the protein CASSVGQGAQPQHF.

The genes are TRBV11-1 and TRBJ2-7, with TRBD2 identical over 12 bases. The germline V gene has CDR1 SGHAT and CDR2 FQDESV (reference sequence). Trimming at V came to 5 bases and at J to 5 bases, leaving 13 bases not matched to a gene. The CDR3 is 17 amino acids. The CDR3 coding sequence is TGTGCCAGCAGCCACCCTAGCGGGAGGGCCCTTCGGGACGAGCAGTACTTC. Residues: CASSHPSGRALRDEQYF.

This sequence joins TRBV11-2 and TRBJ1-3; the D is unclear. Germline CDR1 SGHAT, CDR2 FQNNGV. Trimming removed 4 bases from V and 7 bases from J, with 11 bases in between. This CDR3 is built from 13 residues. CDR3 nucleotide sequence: TGTGCCAGCAGCTCCCCGGGGAGGAACACCATATATTTT. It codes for CASSSPGRNTIYF.

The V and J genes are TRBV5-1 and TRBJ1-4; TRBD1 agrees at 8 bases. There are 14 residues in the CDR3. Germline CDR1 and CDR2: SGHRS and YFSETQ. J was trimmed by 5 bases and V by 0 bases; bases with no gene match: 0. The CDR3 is CASSLGDRNEKLFF. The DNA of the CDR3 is TGCGCCAGCAGCTTGGGGGACAGGAATGAAAAACTGTTTTTT.

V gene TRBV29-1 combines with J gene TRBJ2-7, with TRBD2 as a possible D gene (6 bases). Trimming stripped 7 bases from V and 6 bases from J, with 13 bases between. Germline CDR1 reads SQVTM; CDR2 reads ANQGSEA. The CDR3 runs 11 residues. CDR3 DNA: TGCAGCGCCGGAGGGTTGGGCGAGCAGTACTTC. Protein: CSAGGLGEQYF.

Here the CDR3 DNA reads TGTGCCATCCTGGGACAGGGGGACGAGACCCAGTACTTC. Protein sequence: CAILGQGDETQYF. The chain joins TRBV10-3 to TRBJ2-5, with 11 nucleotides matching TRBD1. The germline V gene has CDR1 ENHRY and CDR2 SYGVKD. The trim removed 8 bases at V and 5 bases at J, leaving 4 bases unmatched. The CDR3 runs 13 residues.

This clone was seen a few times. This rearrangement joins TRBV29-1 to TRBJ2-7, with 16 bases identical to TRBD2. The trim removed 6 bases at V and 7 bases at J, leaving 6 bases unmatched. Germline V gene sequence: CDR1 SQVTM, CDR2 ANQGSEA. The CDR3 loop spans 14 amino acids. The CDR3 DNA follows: TGCAGCGTGGGACTAGCGGGAGGGACGGGAGAGCAGTACTTC. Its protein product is CSVGLAGGTGEQYF.

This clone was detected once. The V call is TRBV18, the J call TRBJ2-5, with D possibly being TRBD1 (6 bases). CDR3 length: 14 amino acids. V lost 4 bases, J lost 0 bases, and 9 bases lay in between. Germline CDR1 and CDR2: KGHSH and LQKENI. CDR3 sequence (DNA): TGTGCCAGCTCACGGACAGCGTACCAAGAGACCCAGTACTTC. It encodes CASSRTAYQETQYF.

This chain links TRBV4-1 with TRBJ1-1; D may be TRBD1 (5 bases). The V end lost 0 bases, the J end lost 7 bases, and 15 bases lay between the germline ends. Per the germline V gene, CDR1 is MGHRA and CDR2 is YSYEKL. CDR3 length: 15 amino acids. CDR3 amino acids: CASSQDYSGGGEAFF. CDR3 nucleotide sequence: TGCGCCAGCAGCCAAGATTACAGTGGGGGAGGTGAAGCTTTCTTT.

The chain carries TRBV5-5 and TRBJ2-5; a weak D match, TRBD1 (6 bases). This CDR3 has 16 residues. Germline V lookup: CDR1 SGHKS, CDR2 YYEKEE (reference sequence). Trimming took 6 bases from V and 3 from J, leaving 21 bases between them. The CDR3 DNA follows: TGTGCCAGCATCGGGATCGTCGCGAACAGGGAAGAGACCCAGTACTTC. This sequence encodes CASIGIVANREETQYF.

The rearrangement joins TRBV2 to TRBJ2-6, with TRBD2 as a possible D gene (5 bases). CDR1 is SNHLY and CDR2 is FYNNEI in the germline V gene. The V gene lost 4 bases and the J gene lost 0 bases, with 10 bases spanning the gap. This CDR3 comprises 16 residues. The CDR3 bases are TGTGCCAGCAGTGGAGGGCGCGTCTCTGGGGCCAACGTCCTGACTTTC. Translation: CASSGGRVSGANVLTF.

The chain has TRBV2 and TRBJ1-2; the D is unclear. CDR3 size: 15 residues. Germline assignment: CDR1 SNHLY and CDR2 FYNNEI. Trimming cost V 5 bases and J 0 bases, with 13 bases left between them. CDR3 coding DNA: TGTGCCAGCAGTCGGGCTCGGGAAGCTAACTATGGCTACACCTTC. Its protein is CASSRAREANYGYTF.

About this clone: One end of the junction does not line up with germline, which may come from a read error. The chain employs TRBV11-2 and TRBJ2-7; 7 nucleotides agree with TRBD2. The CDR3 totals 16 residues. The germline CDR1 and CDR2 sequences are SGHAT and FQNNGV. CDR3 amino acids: CASLSGGRESSYEQHF. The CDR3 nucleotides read TGTGCCAGCCTGAGCGGCGGGCGGGAGAGTAGCTACGAGCAGCACTTC.